This T cell receptor (beta chain) was profiled in a study of T cell responses to AZD1222 COVID-19 vaccine. This table comes from immunoSEQ multiplex PCR, and its TCRdb copy is limited to in-frame clones, with some not included. The sample yields over 150,000 clones, around 90% seen once. This CDR3 region has 16 residues. Germline CDR1 reads SGHNT; CDR2 reads YYREEE (reference sequence). With 4 bases clipped from V and 1 base from J, the junction kept 9 bases outside the gene matches. V is TRBV5-4 and J is TRBJ2-7, with 9 bases aligning to TRBD1. The TCR originated in an adult who received the AZD1222 COVID-19 vaccine. The material sequenced was peripheral blood, taken 28 days after the second AZD1222 dose. CDR3 sequence (DNA): TGTGCCAGCAGCCCCCGACAGGGGGGTTCATCCTACGAGCAGTACTTC. This encodes CASSPRQGGSSYEQYF.